This note documents a single TCR beta chain sequence. Its antigen is still unknown. Nothing much larger sits one base from this clone, and base qualities are not available. Interpreted using the paper, the time point label stands for: baseline before oral tofacitinib. Lesional scalp punch biopsies and peripheral blood were collected from alopecia areata patients. PBMCs were isolated by density centrifugation and stained for CD3, CD4 and CD8, and CD4+ and CD8+ T cells were sorted on a FACSAria. This sample is drawn from a study of CD8+ T cells in alopecia areata (dated by TCRdb to the late 2010s). Notes on the research overall: The treated patients, all with moderate-to-severe alopecia areata, were enrolled in an open-label pilot trial of oral tofacitinib given at 5 to 10 mg twice daily. Tofacitinib was administered for 6 to 18 months, and 6 months of follow-up off drug were then conducted to assess delayed response and recurrence. High-throughput TCRbeta sequencing was used to examine T cell clonal expansion in alopecia areata in both the C3H/HeJ mouse model and human patients. In humans, TCRbeta sequencing was performed on scalp tissue and on sorted CD4+ and CD8+ peripheral blood T cells from healthy controls and from patients with patchy or totalis/universalis alopecia areata. Tofacitinib-treated patients had biopsies at baseline and at 4 and 24 weeks of treatment, with a later scalp biopsy in several patients. Scalp clonality was compared across normal scalp (n=4), patchy alopecia areata scalp (n=8), and alopecia totalis/universalis scalp (n=8). RNA was obtained with the PAXgene miRNA kit for fixed scalp, the miRNeasy kit for PBMCs, and the RNeasy kit for mouse skin. immunoSEQ multiplex PCR using 35 Vbeta forward primers and 13 Jbeta reverse primers was used to amplify TCRbeta CDR3 regions. What the work shows at the level of the full study, not this receptor alone: Unlike mouse skin, which is dominated by gammadelta T cells, normal human skin has resident alphabeta T cells that are also sequenced, and this complicates analysis of the scalp TCR repertoire. Shared TCR sequences between patients were less evident than in mice, which may be partly attributable to HLA diversity in the patient population. Compared with normal scalp, lesional scalp had higher clonality and more expanded CD8+ clones, particularly in alopecia totalis/universalis, a pattern that suggests antigenic drive.

Deletion took 3 bases off V and 5 bases off J, with a span of 10 bases between the germline ends. The CDR3 holds 13 amino acids from the cysteine to the phenylalanine. The DNA shown is the 39-base CDR3, in frame from base 1. Based on the germline V gene, the CDR1 and CDR2 sequences are MGHDK and SYGVNS. The library relied on the immunoSEQ multiplex PCR assay. RNA was extracted from all samples and reverse transcribed into cDNA as template for TCR sequencing. SuperScript III was used to make first-strand cDNA, primed with a 2:1 mix of oligo-dT and random hexamers. A synthetic immune receptor repertoire was used to gauge amplification bias, and whatever bias remained was removed computationally. The authors' pipeline ran thus. Raw reads were preprocessed to remove errors, and CDR3 was defined according to IMGT conventions as the region from the conserved cysteine to phenylalanine. Clonality was calculated as 1 minus Shannon entropy normalized by log2 of the number of productive unique TCRs. Whether scalp clones were CD4 or CD8 was inferred by matching scalp TCRbeta sequences against CD4 and CD8 repertoires sorted from blood. TCRdb carries this immuneACCESS record with in-frame sequences only. Its versions omit some clonotypes, under half of them owing to an unresolved V gene in the studies checked, with the rest unexplained. Clone size and the V and J calls come from that table; the DNA yielded D and trimming. This sample comprises 150,000 to 180,000 clones, about 51% of them detected only once. The ten largest make up approximately 20% of the sample.

The source material was CD8+ T cells sorted from blood, sampled at week 0. This TCR was recovered from a human donor with alopecia areata. Here the chain combines TRBV25-1 and TRBJ1-2; TRBD1 is a weak D gene call, 5 bases matching. The CDR3 is CASSDRVAYGYTF. The sequenced DNA is TGTGCCAGCAGTGACAGGGTGGCGTATGGCTACACCTTC.